This T cell receptor (beta chain) was sequenced for a study of control samples from healthy donors and cancer patients (dated by TCRdb to 2018 to 2020). CDR1 and CDR2 were assigned from the germline V gene (reference sequence) as GTSNPN and SVGIG. V and J are trimmed by 4 bases and 5 bases, and the gene matches miss 11 bases of the junction. CDR3 length: 16 amino acids, cysteine to phenylalanine. The DNA shown is the 48-base CDR3, in frame from base 1. Preparation of the library involved the immunoSEQ multiplex PCR assay. In TCRdb, the immuneACCESS table is reduced to in-frame sequences with V and J assigned. These tables do not hold every clone; where another copy was compared, an unresolved V gene accounts for under half, and the others remain unexplained. The sample table shows about 130,000 clones, and approximately 91% are seen once. The ten largest clones capture 3% to 3.5% of the sample. Concerning this clone itself: What this receptor recognizes is not known. Base qualities are missing; no much larger clone stands one base away.

This clonotype originated in a man over 45 in good health. The chain is made from TRBV30 and TRBJ2-1; TRBD2 agrees with 10 junctional bases. Material: blood. The CDR3 has the sequence CAWTGGRTSGNNEQFF. Read as DNA, the sequence is TGTGCCTGGACAGGGGGGAGGACTAGCGGAAACAATGAGCAGTTCTTC.